One and the same sample provided the 30 T cell receptor beta chains below, sequenced in a study of identical twins (dated by TCRdb to 2016 to 2017). Library preparation was by 5' RACE. These reads were obtained on an Illumina HiSeq 2000. Using fastp trimming at Q25 and MiXCR clonotype assembly, TCRdb reanalyzed the public sequencing data and kept in-frame beta chains. Rows are combined by CDR3 protein, so each entry shows the most common genes and DNA. In all, the sample holds approximately 1.8 million distinct CDR3 sequences, and 25% to 35% of those were seen once. Of the sample, more than 0.25% is held by the ten largest clones. What was sequenced was cord blood. These receptors were taken from a newborn girl in good health.

The genes are TRBV7-2 and TRBJ2-5; 7 nucleotides agree with TRBD1. J lost 5 bases, V lost 5 bases, and 11 bases had no gene match. The CDR3 covers 15 residues. Germline CDR1 reads SGHTA; CDR2 reads FQGNSA. For the CDR3, the DNA is TGTGCCAGCAGCACCGCCGGGACAGCCAGGGAGACCCAGTACTTC. Translated, it gives CASSTAGTARETQYF.

The V call is TRBV12-3 or TRBV12-4, the J call TRBJ2-1, with 11 bases that match TRBD2. This CDR3 comprises 16 residues. The V and J ends lost 4 bases and 4 bases, in that order; junction bases with no gene match: 6. The CDR3 reads CASSSPTSGGYNEQFF. The CDR3 DNA sequence: TGTGCCAGCAGTTCCCCCACTAGCGGGGGATACAATGAGCAGTTCTTC.

This clonotype came up a few times. The CDR3 spells CSASTGPNTEAFF. The DNA for the CDR3 is TGCAGTGCGTCGACAGGACCGAACACTGAAGCTTTCTTT. The chain links TRBV20-1 to TRBJ1-1; possibly TRBD1 for D (6 bases). V lost 6 bases, J lost 1 base, and 12 bases lay in between. Germline V gene data show CDR1 as DFQATT and CDR2 as SNEGSKA (reference sequence). The CDR3 runs to 13 residues.

The chain has TRBV18 and TRBJ1-2; no reliable D call. In germline, CDR1 is KGHSH, CDR2 LQKENI. Trimming took off 2 bases at V and 1 base at J, with 5 bases between the two ends. This CDR3 is 13 amino acids long. For the CDR3, the DNA is TGTGCCAGCTCACCAGCGGATAACTATGGCTACACCTTC. Its translation: CASSPADNYGYTF.

The chain couples TRBV5-1 to TRBJ1-2, with a weak D call TRBD1 (6 bases). Germline V lookup: CDR1 SGHRS, CDR2 YFSETQ. This CDR3 has 14 amino acids. V lost 4 bases and J 2 bases, leaving 12 bases between the germline ends. The CDR3 sequence: CASSGRGGNYGYTF. The CDR3 DNA sequence: TGCGCCAGCAGCGGACGAGGGGGGAACTATGGCTACACCTTC.

The chain is built from TRBV4-1 and TRBJ2-5, with 7 positions matching TRBD2. Trimming took 3 bases from V and 1 from J; bases not matched to a gene: 5. CDR1 and CDR2 (germline): MGHRA, YSYEKL. The CDR3 contains 15 residues. The CDR3 DNA follows: TGCGCCAGCAGCCAGGCGGGACTACCCCAAGAGACCCAGTACTTC. Translated, it gives CASSQAGLPQETQYF.

This chain joins TRBV3-1 and TRBJ2-7; weak D call: TRBD1 (6 bases). The CDR3 runs 14 residues. Trimming cost V 4 bases and J 5 bases, with 15 bases left between them. Germline loops: CDR1 LGHDT, CDR2 YNNKEL (reference sequence). The CDR3 coding sequence is TGTGCCAGCAGCCTCGGGACATCGAAGGACGAGCAGTACTTC. Its translation is CASSLGTSKDEQYF.

The chain employs TRBV7-9 and TRBJ2-1; 8 positions agree with TRBD2. CDR3 length: 15 amino acids. CDR1 and CDR2 from the germline V gene are SEHNR and FQNEAQ (reference sequence). J gave up 4 bases and V 4 bases, and 6 bases lay outside the gene matches. The CDR3 nucleotides read TGTGCCAGCAGCTGGAGCGGGAGTCCGTACAATGAGCAGTTCTTC. Translation gives CASSWSGSPYNEQFF.

The genes are TRBV24-1 and TRBJ1-1; the D gene is possibly TRBD1 (5 bases). The CDR3 totals 15 residues. Trimming stripped 9 bases from V and 2 bases from J, with 18 bases between. Germline V gene lookup returns CDR1 KGHDR and CDR2 SFDVKD. The CDR3: CATPRGVRQNTEAFF. The CDR3, as DNA: TGTGCCACCCCGAGGGGCGTGAGACAAAACACTGAAGCTTTCTTT.

CDR3 sequence (DNA): TGTGCCCAGACAGGGGGCACTGAAGCTTTCTTT. Amino acid sequence: CAQTGGTEAFF. The chain joins TRBV30 to TRBJ1-1; TRBD1 matches 9 bases. V lost 8 bases, J lost 4 bases, and 2 bases stayed unmatched. Germline loops: CDR1 GTSNPN, CDR2 SVGIG (reference sequence). CDR3 length: 11 amino acids.

This clonotype appeared a few times. The chain carries TRBV5-1 and TRBJ2-5; possible D gene TRBD2, 5 bases. The V end lost 0 bases, the J end lost 0 bases, and 9 bases lay between the germline ends. Per the germline V gene, CDR1 is SGHRS and CDR2 is YFSETQ. The CDR3 extends over 15 amino acids. The chain's CDR3 is CASSLGYGNQETQYF. CDR3 sequence (DNA): TGCGCCAGCAGCTTGGGTTACGGGAACCAAGAGACCCAGTACTTC. Based on the CDR3 plus reference TRBV5-1 and TRBJ2-5, the full variable domain is KAGVTQTPRYLIKTRGQQVTLSCSPISGHRSVSWYQQTPGQGLQFLFEYFSETQRNKGNFPGRFSGRQFSNSRSEMNVSTLELGDSALYLCASSLGYGNQETQYFGPGTRLLVL.

This clonotype has only a few counts. The V call is TRBV11-2, the J call TRBJ2-5; 12 nucleotides align to TRBD2. The CDR3 is made up of 17 amino acids. Germline V gene lookup returns CDR1 SGHAT and CDR2 FQNNGV. Unmatched junction bases numbered 4, after V lost 0 bases and J lost 2 bases. This chain's CDR3 is CASSLDRLAGVQETQYF. Here the CDR3 DNA reads TGTGCCAGCAGCTTAGACCGACTAGCGGGGGTACAAGAGACCCAGTACTTC. Full variable domain (missing parts from reference TRBV11-2 and TRBJ2-5): EAGVAQSPRYKIIEKRQSVAFWCNPISGHATLYWYQQILGQGPKLLIQFQNNGVVDDSQLPKDRFSAERLKGVDSTLKIQPAKLEDSAVYLCASSLDRLAGVQETQYFGPGTRLLVL.

This clonotype has ten or more counts. The genes are TRBV4-2 and TRBJ2-4; D ambiguous. V was shortened by 3 bases and J by 1 base, with 10 bases between the two germline ends. Germline V gene sequence: CDR1 LGHNA, CDR2 YNFKEQ. The CDR3 covers 15 residues. CDR3 sequence reads: CASSHLGEAKNIQYF. CDR3 in DNA: TGTGCCAGCAGCCACCTAGGAGAGGCCAAAAACATTCAGTACTTC.

As concerns this clonotype: It is likely a read error, because the conserved phenylalanine at the end of the CDR3 is missing. The chain combines TRBV12-3 or TRBV12-4 with TRBJ1-1, with 7 bases matching TRBD1. The CDR3 consists of 14 residues. V dropped 6 bases and J dropped 4; count of bases not matched to a gene: 8. CDR3: CASSLQQGVTEAFC. CDR3 DNA: TGTGCCAGCAGCCTCCAGCAGGGGGTCACTGAAGCTTTCTGT.

Here the CDR3 DNA reads TGTGCCAGCAGCACTAGCGGGAGCCGGCATGAGCAGTACTTC. This codes for CASSTSGSRHEQYF. This chain joins TRBV12-3 or TRBV12-4 and TRBJ2-7; 11 bases agree with TRBD2. The CDR3 contains 14 residues. J lost 7 bases, V lost 6 bases, and 8 bases had no gene match.

This clonotype has more than one count but fewer than ten. DNA of the CDR3: TGCGCCAGCAGCCAAGGGACCCGAATGAACACTGAAGCTTTCTTT. Translated: CASSQGTRMNTEAFF. The chain couples TRBV4-1 to TRBJ1-1; the D is unclear. This CDR3 is built from 15 residues. CDR1 and CDR2 (germline): MGHRA, YSYEKL. The V end was cut by 1 base, the J end by 0 bases, with 9 bases between.

The chain joins TRBV30 to TRBJ1-2; the D gene is possibly TRBD1 (5 bases). Germline V gives CDR1 GTSNPN, CDR2 SVGIG (reference sequence). The germline V and J ends were trimmed by 0 bases and 7 bases, with 12 bases remaining between them. The CDR3 sequence is 13 residues long. CDR3 nucleotide sequence: TGTGCCTGGAGTGTGGGGCAGTTTCGTGGCTACACCTTC. It is translated as CAWSVGQFRGYTF.

This chain's CDR3 is CASSLPSNRSNEQYF. The CDR3 bases are TGTGCCAGCAGCTTACCTAGTAACAGATCCAATGAGCAGTACTTC. The V gene is TRBV7-2, the J gene TRBJ2-7; D not certain. The CDR3 has 15 amino acids. Germline V gene data show CDR1 as SGHTA and CDR2 as FQGNSA. The V and J ends lost 2 bases and 7 bases respectively, with 18 bases between them.

The J gene is TRBJ2-1, the V gene TRBV20-1; 8 nucleotides match TRBD2. The V gene end was trimmed by 2 bases and the J gene end by 8 bases; junction bases not matched to a gene: 11. Germline V lookup: CDR1 DFQATT, CDR2 SNEGSKA (reference sequence). This CDR3 region has 15 residues. The CDR3 nucleotides are TGCAGTGCTAGATGGTATAGCGGGGCTAGCGATGAGCAGTTCTTC. The encoded protein is CSARWYSGASDEQFF.

Notes on this clonotype: At one end, the junction sequence differs from germline, possibly due to a read error. This chain connects TRBV2 to TRBJ2-7; 9 nucleotides line up with TRBD2. Near its end, the DNA agrees better with TRBJ2-5, so the J call may be wrong. The CDR3 is made up of 14 amino acids. Germline CDR1 is SNHLY and CDR2 is FYNNEI. For the CDR3, the DNA is TGTGCCAACAGTGAGGGACTAGCTGTCGAGACCCAGTACTTC. This sequence encodes CANSEGLAVETQYF.

V is TRBV6-1 and J is TRBJ1-2, with D perhaps matching TRBD1 (5 bases). This CDR3 comprises 15 residues. Germline loops: CDR1 MNHNS, CDR2 SASEGT. V was cut by 3 bases and J by 4 bases, with 15 bases left in between. The CDR3 nucleotides are TGTGCCAGCAGTGACATCGTCCAGGGAACCTATGGCTACACCTTC. Encoded protein: CASSDIVQGTYGYTF.

With regard to this clonotype: A read error may produce the germline difference seen at one junction end. The chain combines TRBV7-2 with TRBJ1-2, with a possible D match to TRBD1 (6 bases). CDR3 length: 16 residues. Germline CDR1 SGHTA, CDR2 FQGNSA. As DNA, the CDR3 is TGTGCCAGCAGCTCTACTCGGACAGCGAACTACTATGGCTACTCCTTC. Its translation: CASSSTRTANYYGYSF.

This clonotype was seen a few times. CDR3 sequence: CAWSPGPGTDEQYF. Here the CDR3 DNA reads TGTGCCTGGAGTCCGGGGCCCGGAACGGACGAGCAGTACTTC. The gene calls are TRBV30 and TRBJ2-7; D is possibly TRBD1 or TRBD2 (5 bases each). The CDR3 is made up of 14 amino acids. V gave up 2 bases and J gave up 5 bases, with 16 bases separating them. The germline V gene encodes CDR1 GTSNPN and CDR2 SVGIG (reference sequence).

The CDR3 nucleotides are TGTGCCAGCAGTTTATGGCTAGCGAACCACAATGAGCAGTACTTC. Its translation is CASSLWLANHNEQYF. V is TRBV12-3 or TRBV12-4 and J is TRBJ2-5, with D perhaps matching TRBD2 (6 bases). V lost 2 bases to trimming and J lost 11 bases, with 21 bases between them. The CDR3 extends over 15 amino acids.

There are a few counts of this clonotype. The chain employs TRBV6-6 and TRBJ1-2, with D perhaps TRBD1 (5 bases). Per the germline V gene, CDR1 is MNHNY and CDR2 is SVGAGI (reference sequence). The CDR3 runs 16 residues. Trimming pared 7 bases from V and 7 bases from J, leaving 25 bases between. CDR3 residues: CASTFRETAGLGGYTF. DNA of the CDR3: TGTGCCAGCACTTTCCGGGAGACAGCCGGCTTAGGTGGCTACACCTTC.

The chain links TRBV24-1 to TRBJ1-1; D is unclear. V gave up 1 base and J gave up 8 bases, with 7 bases separating them. The CDR3 consists of 12 residues. The V gene's germline CDR1 is KGHDR and CDR2 SFDVKD. CDR3 coding DNA: TGTGCCACCAGTGATTTCGGCAGGGAAGCTTTCTTT. The encoded protein is CATSDFGREAFF.

The CDR3 nucleotides read TGTGCCAGCAGCCAAGCCCCAGGAGTGGCCAAAAACATTCAGTACTTC. It specifies CASSQAPGVAKNIQYF. The chain joins TRBV14 to TRBJ2-4, with unresolved D. Germline V gene lookup returns CDR1 SGHDN and CDR2 FVKESK. With 1 base removed from V and 1 base from J, the gap between germline ends came to 11 bases. The CDR3 loop spans 16 amino acids.

Concerning this clonotype itself: One end of the junction does not line up with germline, which may come from a read error. The gene calls are TRBV5-1 and TRBJ2-3; 7 nucleotides align to TRBD2. CDR1 is SGHRS and CDR2 is YFSETQ in the germline V gene. The CDR3 has 15 amino acids. Written as DNA, the CDR3 is TGCGCCGGCAGCTTGGACCGCGGGAGAGTGGATACGCAGTATTTT. It yields the protein CAGSLDRGRVDTQYF.

The CDR3 protein is CASREQTDTQYF. The DNA for the CDR3 is TGTGCCAGCAGGGAACAGACAGATACGCAGTATTTT. This chain uses TRBV2 with TRBJ2-3; unclear D gene. Trimming took off 6 bases at V and 3 bases at J, with 7 bases between the two ends. The CDR3 loop spans 12 amino acids. CDR1 SNHLY and CDR2 FYNNEI come from the germline V gene.

This clonotype turned up a few times. The chain has TRBV10-3 and TRBJ2-5, with D perhaps TRBD2 (6 bases). The CDR3 length is 14 residues. Trimming pared 2 bases from V and 5 bases from J, leaving 12 bases between. Germline CDR1 reads ENHRY; CDR2 reads SYGVKD. CDR3 sequence (DNA): TGTGCCATCAGTGAGGTCTTGGAGGGGGAGACCCAGTACTTC. It codes for CAISEVLEGETQYF.